What follows are 6 T cell receptor beta chains derived from one specimen sequenced in a study of blood T cells in healthy people across ages. A second PCR of about 7 to 12 cycles used a sample-barcoded 5' primer and a J-beta primer mix. TCRdb reprocessed the 5' RACE reads with MiXCR, giving one entry per CDR3 protein. The data contain 1.2 million to 1.5 million distinct CDR3 sequences, 40% to 50% of them singletons. What was sequenced was blood. These TCRs come from a woman in her late teens or twenties in good health.

The chain has TRBV5-1 and TRBJ2-1; no clear D. Per germline, CDR1 SGHRS and CDR2 YFSETQ. The CDR3 contains 20 residues. V gave up 2 bases and J gave up 9 bases, with 33 bases separating them. The CDR3 DNA is TGCGCCAGCAGCTTCAATGGCGGAAGGGTCGCCTCCCAGTTGGGCGGTGAGCAGTTCTTC. Its translation is CASSFNGGRVASQLGGEQFF.

The rearrangement links TRBV6-5 to TRBJ2-1; 7 nucleotides agree with TRBD2. The CDR3 consists of 13 residues. Per germline, CDR1 MNHEY and CDR2 SVGAGI. V lost 10 bases to trimming and J lost 7 bases; unmatched junction nucleotides: 10. The CDR3 DNA reads TGTGCCACCGGAGGCGGGGGAGGGAATGAGCAGTTCTTC. Translating it yields CATGGGGGNEQFF.

This clonotype was counted many times. The CDR3 DNA follows: TGTGCCAGCAGTTACGGAGACAGGGCGAAGCAGTACTTC. Amino acid sequence: CASSYGDRAKQYF. This chain joins TRBV6-5 and TRBJ2-7; 7 bases align to TRBD1. This CDR3 contains 13 residues. CDR1 and CDR2 (germline): MNHEY, SVGAGI. V dropped 2 bases and J dropped 8; count of bases not matched to a gene: 6.

In this sample, this clonotype turned up a few times. The CDR3: CSGEPEFYGYTF. CDR3 DNA sequence: TGCAGTGGTGAGCCGGAGTTCTATGGCTACACCTTC. This chain joins TRBV20-1 and TRBJ1-2; D remains unclear. The V end was cut by 7 bases, the J end by 4 bases, with 13 bases between. The CDR3 has 12 amino acids. The germline V gene has CDR1 DFQATT and CDR2 SNEGSKA (reference sequence).

This clonotype was seen a few times. The genes are TRBV2 and TRBJ1-2, with no clear D. Germline V lookup: CDR1 SNHLY, CDR2 FYNNEI. This CDR3 is 15 amino acids long. Trimming removed 3 bases from V and 2 bases from J, with 13 bases in between. CDR3 in amino acids: CASSDWKENNYGYTF. As DNA, the CDR3 is TGTGCCAGCAGTGATTGGAAGGAGAACAACTATGGCTACACCTTC.

The chain links TRBV6-2 or TRBV6-3 to TRBJ1-1, with D unclear. CDR3 length: 12 residues. Trimming cost V 5 bases and J 8 bases, with 12 bases left between them. The germline CDR1 and CDR2 sequences are MNHEY and SVGEGT. CDR3 amino acids: CASSQPPLEAFF. CDR3 in DNA: TGTGCCAGCAGTCAACCCCCTCTGGAAGCTTTCTTT.